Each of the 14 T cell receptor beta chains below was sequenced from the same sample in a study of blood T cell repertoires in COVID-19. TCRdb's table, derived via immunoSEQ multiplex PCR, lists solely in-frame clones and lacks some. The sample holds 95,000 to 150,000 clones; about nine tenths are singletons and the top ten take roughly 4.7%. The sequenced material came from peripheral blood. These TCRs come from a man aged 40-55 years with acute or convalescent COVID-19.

CDR3 sequence (DNA): TGTGCCAGCAGTGAATTTAATGGCTACACCTTC. Translating it yields CASSEFNGYTF. The rearrangement joins TRBV25-1 to TRBJ1-2; no definite D call. Trimming shortened V by 1 base and J by 6 bases, and 3 bases separated the two germline ends. CDR3 length: 11 residues. The germline CDR1 and CDR2 sequences are MGHDK and SYGVNS.

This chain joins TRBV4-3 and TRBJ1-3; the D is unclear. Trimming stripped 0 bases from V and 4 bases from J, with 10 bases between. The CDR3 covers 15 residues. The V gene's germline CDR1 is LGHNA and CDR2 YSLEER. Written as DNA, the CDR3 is TGCGCCAGCAGCCAAGATTTATGGGCAGGAAACACCATATATTTT. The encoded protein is CASSQDLWAGNTIYF.

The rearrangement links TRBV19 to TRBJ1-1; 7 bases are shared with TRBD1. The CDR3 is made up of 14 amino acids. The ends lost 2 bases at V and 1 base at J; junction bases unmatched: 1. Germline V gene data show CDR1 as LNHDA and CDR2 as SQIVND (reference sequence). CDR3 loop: CASSINRGNTEAFF. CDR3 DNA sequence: TGTGCCAGTAGTATAAACAGGGGGAACACTGAAGCTTTCTTT.

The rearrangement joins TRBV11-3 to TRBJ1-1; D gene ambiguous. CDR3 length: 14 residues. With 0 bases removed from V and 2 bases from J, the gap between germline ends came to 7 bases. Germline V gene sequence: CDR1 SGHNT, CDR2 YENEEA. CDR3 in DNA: TGTGCCAGCAGCTTAGATTTTATAAACACTGAAGCTTTCTTT. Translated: CASSLDFINTEAFF.

The CDR3 here is CASSQRMDRFYNEQFF. The CDR3 DNA sequence: TGTGCCAGCAGCCAACGCATGGACAGGTTTTACAATGAGCAGTTCTTC. This sequence joins TRBV3-1 (or the pseudogene TRBV3-2) and TRBJ2-1, with TRBD1 matching 7 bases. This CDR3 is 16 amino acids long. From germline, CDR1 is LGHDT and CDR2 YNNKEL (reference sequence). V dropped 2 bases and J dropped 4; count of bases not matched to a gene: 8.

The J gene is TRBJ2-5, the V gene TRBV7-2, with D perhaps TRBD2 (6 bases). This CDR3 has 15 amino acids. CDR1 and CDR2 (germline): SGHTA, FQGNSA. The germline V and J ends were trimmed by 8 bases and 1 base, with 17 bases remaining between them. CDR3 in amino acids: CASGRASAIQETQYF. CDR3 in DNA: TGTGCCAGCGGCAGGGCTAGCGCTATCCAAGAGACCCAGTACTTC.

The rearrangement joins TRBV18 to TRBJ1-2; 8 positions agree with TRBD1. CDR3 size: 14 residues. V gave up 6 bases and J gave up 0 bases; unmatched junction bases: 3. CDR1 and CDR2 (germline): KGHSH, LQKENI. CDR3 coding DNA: TGTGCCAGCTCTCCAGGGGGCCCTAACTATGGCTACACCTTC. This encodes CASSPGGPNYGYTF. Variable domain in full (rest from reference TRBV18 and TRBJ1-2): NAGVMQNPRHLVRRRGQEARLRCSPMKGHSHVYWYRQLPEEGLKFMVYLQKENIIDESGMPKERFSAEFPKEGPSILRIQQVVRGDSAAYFCASSPGGPNYGYTFGSGTRLTVV.

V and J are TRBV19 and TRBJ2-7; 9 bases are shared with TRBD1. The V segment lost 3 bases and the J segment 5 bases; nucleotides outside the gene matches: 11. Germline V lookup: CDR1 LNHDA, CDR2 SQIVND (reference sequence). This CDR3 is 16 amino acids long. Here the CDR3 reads CASSIPSGQGIDEQYF. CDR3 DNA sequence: TGTGCCAGTAGTATCCCATCGGGACAGGGAATTGACGAGCAGTACTTC.

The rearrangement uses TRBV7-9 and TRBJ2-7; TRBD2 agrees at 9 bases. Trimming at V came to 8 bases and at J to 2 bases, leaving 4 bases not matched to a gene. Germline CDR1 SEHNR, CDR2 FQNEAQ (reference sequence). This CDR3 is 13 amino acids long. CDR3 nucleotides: TGTGCCAGCGGTCCTAGCGGGGCCTACGAGCAGTACTTC. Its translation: CASGPSGAYEQYF.

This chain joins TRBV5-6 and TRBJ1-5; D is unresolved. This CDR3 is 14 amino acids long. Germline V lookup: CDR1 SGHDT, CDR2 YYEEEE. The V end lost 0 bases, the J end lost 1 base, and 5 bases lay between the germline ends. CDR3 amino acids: CASSLGQSNQPQHF. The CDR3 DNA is TGTGCCAGCAGCTTGGGGCAGAGCAATCAGCCCCAGCATTTT.

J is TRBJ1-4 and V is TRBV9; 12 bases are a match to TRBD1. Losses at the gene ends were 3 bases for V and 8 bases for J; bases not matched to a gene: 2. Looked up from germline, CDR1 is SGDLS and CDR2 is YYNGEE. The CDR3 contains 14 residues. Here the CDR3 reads CASSGGQGAEKLFF. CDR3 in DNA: TGTGCCAGCAGCGGGGGACAGGGGGCGGAAAAACTGTTTTTT.

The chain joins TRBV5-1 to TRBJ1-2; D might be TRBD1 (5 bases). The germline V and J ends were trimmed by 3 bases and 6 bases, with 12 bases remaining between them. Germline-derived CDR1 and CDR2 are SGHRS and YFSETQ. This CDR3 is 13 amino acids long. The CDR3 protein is CASSYGDRDGYTF. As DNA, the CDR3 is TGCGCCAGCAGCTACGGCGACAGAGATGGCTACACCTTC.

CDR3 amino acids: CASSQRETGRNEKLFF. The CDR3, as DNA: TGTGCCAGCAGCCAAAGAGAGACAGGGCGTAATGAAAAACTGTTTTTT. V gene TRBV5-6 combines with J gene TRBJ1-4; 7 bases fit TRBD1. Germline V lookup: CDR1 SGHDT, CDR2 YYEEEE. V was clipped by 4 bases and J by 4 bases; unmatched bases: 10. The CDR3 sequence is 16 residues long.

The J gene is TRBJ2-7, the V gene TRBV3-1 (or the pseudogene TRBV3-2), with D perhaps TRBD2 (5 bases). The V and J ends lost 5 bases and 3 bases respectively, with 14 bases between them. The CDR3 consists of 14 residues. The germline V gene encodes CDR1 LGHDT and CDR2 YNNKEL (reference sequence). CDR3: CASSGETGFYEQYF. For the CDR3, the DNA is TGTGCCAGCAGCGGGGAGACGGGTTTCTACGAGCAGTACTTC.